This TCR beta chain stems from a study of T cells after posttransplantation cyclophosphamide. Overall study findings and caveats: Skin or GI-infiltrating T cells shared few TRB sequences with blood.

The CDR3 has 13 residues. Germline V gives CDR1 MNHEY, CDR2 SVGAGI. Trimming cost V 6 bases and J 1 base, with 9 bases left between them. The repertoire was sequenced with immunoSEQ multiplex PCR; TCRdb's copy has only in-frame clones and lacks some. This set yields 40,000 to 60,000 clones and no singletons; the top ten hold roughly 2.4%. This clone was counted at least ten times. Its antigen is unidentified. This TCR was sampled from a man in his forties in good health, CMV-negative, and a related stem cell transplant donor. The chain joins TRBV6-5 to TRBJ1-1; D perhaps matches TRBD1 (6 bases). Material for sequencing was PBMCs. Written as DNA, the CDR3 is TGTGCCAGCAGATTACAGGGGAACACTGAAGCTTTCTTT. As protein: CASRLQGNTEAFF.